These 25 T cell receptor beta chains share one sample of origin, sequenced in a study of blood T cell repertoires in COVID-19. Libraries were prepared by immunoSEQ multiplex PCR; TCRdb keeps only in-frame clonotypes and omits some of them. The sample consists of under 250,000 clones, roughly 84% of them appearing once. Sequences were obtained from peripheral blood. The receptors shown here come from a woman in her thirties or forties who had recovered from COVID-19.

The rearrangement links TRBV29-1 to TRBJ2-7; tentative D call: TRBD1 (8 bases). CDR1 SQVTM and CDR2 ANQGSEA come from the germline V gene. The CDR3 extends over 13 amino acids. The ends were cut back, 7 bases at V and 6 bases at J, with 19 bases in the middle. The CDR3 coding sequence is TGCAGCGCTGGGGGGGACAGGCGCCGCGAGCAGTACTTC. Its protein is CSAGGDRRREQYF.

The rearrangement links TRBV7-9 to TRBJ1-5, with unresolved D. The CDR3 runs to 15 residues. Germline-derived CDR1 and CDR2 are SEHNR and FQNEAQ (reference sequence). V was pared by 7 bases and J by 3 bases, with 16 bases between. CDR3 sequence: CASTTSDFSNQPQHF. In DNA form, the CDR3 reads TGTGCCAGCACCACGAGCGACTTTTCCAATCAGCCCCAGCATTTT.

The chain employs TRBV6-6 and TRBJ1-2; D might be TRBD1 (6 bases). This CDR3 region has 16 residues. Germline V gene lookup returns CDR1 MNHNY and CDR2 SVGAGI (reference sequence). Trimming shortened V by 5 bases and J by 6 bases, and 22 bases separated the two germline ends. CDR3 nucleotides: TGTGCCAGCAGTCTAGAAAGACCGCGGGGGGCGGATGGCTACACCTTC. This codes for CASSLERPRGADGYTF.

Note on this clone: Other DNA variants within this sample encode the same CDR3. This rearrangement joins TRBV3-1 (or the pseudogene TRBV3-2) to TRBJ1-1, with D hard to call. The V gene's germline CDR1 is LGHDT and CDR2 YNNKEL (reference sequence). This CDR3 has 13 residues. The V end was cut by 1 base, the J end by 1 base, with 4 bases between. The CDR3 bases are TGTGCCAGCAGCCAAGGCGGGAACACTGAAGCTTTCTTT. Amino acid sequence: CASSQGGNTEAFF.

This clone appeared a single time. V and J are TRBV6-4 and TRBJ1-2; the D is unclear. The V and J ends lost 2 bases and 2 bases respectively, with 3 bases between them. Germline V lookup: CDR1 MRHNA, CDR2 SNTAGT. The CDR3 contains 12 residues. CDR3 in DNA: TGTGCCAGCAGTGACCCGAACTATGGCTACACCTTC. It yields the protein CASSDPNYGYTF.

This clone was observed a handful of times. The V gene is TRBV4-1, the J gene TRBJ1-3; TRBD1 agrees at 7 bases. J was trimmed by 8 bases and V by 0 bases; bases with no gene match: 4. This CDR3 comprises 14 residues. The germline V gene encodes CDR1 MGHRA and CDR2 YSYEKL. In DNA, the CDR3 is TGCGCCAGCAGCCAAGAGGGCAGGGGGGACACCATATATTTT. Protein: CASSQEGRGDTIYF.

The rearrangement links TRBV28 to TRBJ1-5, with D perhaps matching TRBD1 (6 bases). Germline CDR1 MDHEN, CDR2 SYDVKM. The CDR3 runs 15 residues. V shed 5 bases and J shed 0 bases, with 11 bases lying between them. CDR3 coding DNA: TGTGCCAGCAGTCAGGACAGATATAGCAATCAGCCCCAGCATTTT. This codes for CASSQDRYSNQPQHF.

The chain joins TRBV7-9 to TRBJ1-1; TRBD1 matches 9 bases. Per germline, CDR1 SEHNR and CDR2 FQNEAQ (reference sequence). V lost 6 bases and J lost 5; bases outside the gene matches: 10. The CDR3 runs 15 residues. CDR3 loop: CASSYRDRATTEAFF. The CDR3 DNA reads TGTGCCAGCAGTTACCGGGACAGGGCGACGACTGAAGCTTTCTTT.

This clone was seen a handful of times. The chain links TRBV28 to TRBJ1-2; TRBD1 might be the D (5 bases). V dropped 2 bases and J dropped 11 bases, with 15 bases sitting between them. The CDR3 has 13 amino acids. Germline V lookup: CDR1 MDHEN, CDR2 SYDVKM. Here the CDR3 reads CASSLVAVGAYTF. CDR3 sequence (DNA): TGTGCCAGCAGTTTAGTGGCAGTAGGGGCTTACACCTTC.

CDR3 in DNA: TGTGCCAGCGCCACTCTGAGTTACGAGCAGTACTTC. Protein product: CASATLSYEQYF. V and J are TRBV2 and TRBJ2-7, with D hard to call. The V gene lost 8 bases and the J gene lost 4 bases, with 12 bases spanning the gap. This CDR3 comprises 12 residues. CDR1 SNHLY and CDR2 FYNNEI come from the germline V gene.

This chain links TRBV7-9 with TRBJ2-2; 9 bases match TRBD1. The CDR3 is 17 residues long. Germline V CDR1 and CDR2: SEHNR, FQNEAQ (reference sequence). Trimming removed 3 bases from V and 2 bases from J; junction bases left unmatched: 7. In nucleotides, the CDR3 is TGTGCCAGCAGCTTCCTCCCGGGACAGGGCAACACCGGGGAGCTGTTTTTT. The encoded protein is CASSFLPGQGNTGELFF.

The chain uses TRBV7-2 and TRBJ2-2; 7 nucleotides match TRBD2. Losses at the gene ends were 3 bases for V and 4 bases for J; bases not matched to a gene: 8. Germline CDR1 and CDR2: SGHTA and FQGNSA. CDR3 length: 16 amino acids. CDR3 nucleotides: TGTGCCAGCAGCTTCATCAGCGGGGCCGGCACCGGGGAGCTGTTTTTT. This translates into CASSFISGAGTGELFF.

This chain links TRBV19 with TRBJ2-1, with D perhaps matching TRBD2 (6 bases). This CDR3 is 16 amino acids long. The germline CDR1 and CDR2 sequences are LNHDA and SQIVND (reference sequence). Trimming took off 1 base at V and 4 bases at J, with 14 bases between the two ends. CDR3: CASSIGRDWVYNEQFF. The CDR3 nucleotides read TGTGCCAGTAGTATAGGGAGGGATTGGGTATACAATGAGCAGTTCTTC.

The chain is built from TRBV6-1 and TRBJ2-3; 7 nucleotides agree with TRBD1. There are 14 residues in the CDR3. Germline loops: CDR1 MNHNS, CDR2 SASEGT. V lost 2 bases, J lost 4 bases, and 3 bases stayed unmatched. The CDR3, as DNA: TGTGCCAGCAGTGAACTGCAGGGGGCAGATACGCAGTATTTT. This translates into CASSELQGADTQYF.

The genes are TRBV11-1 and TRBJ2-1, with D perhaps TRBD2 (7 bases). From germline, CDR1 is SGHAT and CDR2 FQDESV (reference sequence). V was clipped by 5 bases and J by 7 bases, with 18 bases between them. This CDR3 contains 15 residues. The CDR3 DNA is TGTGCCAGCAGCCCCGGGGGCGGGGGCTTTAATGAGCAGTTCTTC. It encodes CASSPGGGGFNEQFF.

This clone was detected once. CDR3 loop: CASSFTSGGGEQYF. The CDR3, as DNA: TGCGCCAGCAGCTTTACTAGCGGGGGTGGCGAGCAGTACTTC. The rearrangement uses TRBV5-1 and TRBJ2-7, with 11 bases that match TRBD2. There are 14 residues in the CDR3. Germline V gene data show CDR1 as SGHRS and CDR2 as YFSETQ. Trimming took 2 bases from V and 6 from J; bases not matched to a gene: 4.

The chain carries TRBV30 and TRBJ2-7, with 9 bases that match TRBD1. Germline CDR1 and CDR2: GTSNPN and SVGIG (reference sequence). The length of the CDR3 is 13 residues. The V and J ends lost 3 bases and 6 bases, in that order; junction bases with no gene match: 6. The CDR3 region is CAWSPGTGSEQYF. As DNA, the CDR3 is TGTGCCTGGAGCCCCGGGACAGGGAGCGAGCAGTACTTC. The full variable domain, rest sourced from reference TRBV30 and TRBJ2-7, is SQTIHQWPATLVQPVGSPLSLECTVEGTSNPNLYWYRQAAGRGLQLLFYSVGIGQISSEVPQNLSASRPQDRQFILSSKKLLLSDSGFYLCAWSPGTGSEQYFGPGTRLTVT.

Written as DNA, the CDR3 is TGCGCCAGCAGGACAGGGTTCAATGAAAAACTGTTTTTT. This gives the protein CASRTGFNEKLFF. V is TRBV23-1 and J is TRBJ1-4; 7 bases map to TRBD1. TRBV23-1 is identified as an open reading frame with a role that is uncertain. The CDR3 loop spans 13 amino acids. The J segment lost 5 bases and the V segment lost 6 bases, leaving 3 bases of the junction unmatched.

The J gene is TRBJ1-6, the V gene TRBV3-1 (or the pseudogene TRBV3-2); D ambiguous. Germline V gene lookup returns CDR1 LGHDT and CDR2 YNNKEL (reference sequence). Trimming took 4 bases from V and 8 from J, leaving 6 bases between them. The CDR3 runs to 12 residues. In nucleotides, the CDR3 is TGTGCCAGCAGCCGAGACGATTCACCCCTCCACTTT. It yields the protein CASSRDDSPLHF.

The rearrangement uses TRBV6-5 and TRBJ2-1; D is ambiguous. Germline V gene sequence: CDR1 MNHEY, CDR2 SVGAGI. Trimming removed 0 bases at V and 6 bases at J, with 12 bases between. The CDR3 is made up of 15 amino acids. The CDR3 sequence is CASSYSIQVRNEQFF. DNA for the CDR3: TGTGCCAGCAGTTACTCGATCCAGGTTCGCAATGAGCAGTTCTTC.

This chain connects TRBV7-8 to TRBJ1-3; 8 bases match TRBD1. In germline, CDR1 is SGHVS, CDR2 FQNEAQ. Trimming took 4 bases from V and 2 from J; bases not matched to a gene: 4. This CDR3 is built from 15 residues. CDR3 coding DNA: TGTGCCAGCAGCTCACAGGGGGGAACTGGAAACACCATATATTTT. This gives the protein CASSSQGGTGNTIYF.

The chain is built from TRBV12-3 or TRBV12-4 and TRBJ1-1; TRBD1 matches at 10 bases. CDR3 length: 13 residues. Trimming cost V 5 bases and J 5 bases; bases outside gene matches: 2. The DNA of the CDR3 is TGTGCCAGCAGTGGGACAGGGGTGACTGAAGCTTTCTTT. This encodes CASSGTGVTEAFF.

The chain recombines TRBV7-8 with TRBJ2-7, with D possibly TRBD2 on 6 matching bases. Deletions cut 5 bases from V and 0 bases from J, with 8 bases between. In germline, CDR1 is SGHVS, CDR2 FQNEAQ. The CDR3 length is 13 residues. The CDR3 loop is CASSTGDSYEQYF. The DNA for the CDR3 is TGTGCCAGCAGCACGGGGGACTCCTACGAGCAGTACTTC. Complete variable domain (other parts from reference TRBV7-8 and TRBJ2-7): GAGVSQSPRYKVAKRGQDVALRCDPISGHVSLFWYQQALGQGPEFLTYFQNEAQLDKSGLPSDRFFAERPEGSVSTLKIQRTQQEDSAVYLCASSTGDSYEQYFGPGTRLTVT.

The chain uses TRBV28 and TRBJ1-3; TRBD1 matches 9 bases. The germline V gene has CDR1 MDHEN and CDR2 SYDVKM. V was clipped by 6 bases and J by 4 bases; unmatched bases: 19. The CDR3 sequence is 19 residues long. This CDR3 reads CASRLPAGQGKPSGNTIYF. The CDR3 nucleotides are TGTGCCAGCAGGCTGCCCGCGGGACAGGGTAAGCCGTCCGGAAACACCATATATTTT.

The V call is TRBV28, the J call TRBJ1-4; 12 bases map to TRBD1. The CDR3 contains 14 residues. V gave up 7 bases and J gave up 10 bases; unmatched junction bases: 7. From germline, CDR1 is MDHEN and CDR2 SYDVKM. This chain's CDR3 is CASNYGTGGRKLFF. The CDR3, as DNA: TGTGCCAGCAACTACGGGACAGGGGGCAGAAAACTGTTTTTT.